The 31 T cell receptor beta chains below all came from one sample that was sequenced in a study of blood T cell repertoires in COVID-19. Only in-frame clones appear in the TCRdb table, and some are missing; sequencing was by immunoSEQ multiplex PCR. The data show approximately 120,000 clones, about 93% seen once. The sample comprised peripheral blood. These receptor sequences come from a middle-aged man with COVID-19, enrolled during active disease.

This CDR3 reads CASSPLAGARDTQYF. CDR3 bases: TGTGCCAGCAGCCCGTTAGCGGGGGCGAGAGATACGCAGTATTTT. This chain uses TRBV9 with TRBJ2-3; 9 bases align to TRBD2. The V and J ends lost 4 bases and 5 bases, in that order; junction bases with no gene match: 8. CDR3 size: 15 residues. Germline V gene sequence: CDR1 SGDLS, CDR2 YYNGEE.

This sequence joins TRBV5-1 and TRBJ1-2; D is ambiguous. The V gene's germline CDR1 is SGHRS and CDR2 YFSETQ. The V end was cut by 0 bases, the J end by 2 bases, with 11 bases between. There are 15 residues in the CDR3. The CDR3 bases are TGCGCCAGCAGCTTGGGTGCCACCACAAACTATGGCTACACCTTC. Its translation: CASSLGATTNYGYTF.

The chain combines TRBV19 with TRBJ2-5; 7 bases are a match to TRBD1. Germline V lookup: CDR1 LNHDA, CDR2 SQIVND (reference sequence). This CDR3 is 15 amino acids long. V was clipped by 5 bases and J by 4 bases; unmatched bases: 10. CDR3 bases: TGTGCCAGTAGTTCCGGACAGGACCGGGGAGAGACCCAGTACTTC. Translation: CASSSGQDRGETQYF. Full variable domain (missing parts from reference TRBV19 and TRBJ2-5): DGGITQSPKYLFRKEGQNVTLSCEQNLNHDAMYWYRQDPGQGLRLIYYSQIVNDFQKGDIAEGYSVSREKKESFPLTVTSAQKNPTAFYLCASSSGQDRGETQYFGPGTRLLVL.

The chain has TRBV5-6 and TRBJ2-7, with 7 bases lining up with TRBD1. The V gene's germline CDR1 is SGHDT and CDR2 YYEEEE. The CDR3 sequence is 14 residues long. The ends lost 2 bases at V and 2 bases at J; junction bases unmatched: 4. CDR3 in amino acids: CASSFQGVPYEQYF. In DNA form, the CDR3 reads TGTGCCAGCAGCTTTCAGGGGGTGCCCTACGAGCAGTACTTC.

This clone was detected once. The rearrangement joins TRBV10-3 to TRBJ2-7; weak D call: TRBD1 (6 bases). This CDR3 contains 14 residues. Germline CDR1 ENHRY, CDR2 SYGVKD. With 2 bases removed from V and 5 bases from J, the gap between germline ends came to 13 bases. CDR3 bases: TGTGCCATCAGTGAGACAGGGTTATCCCACGAGCAGTACTTC. It yields the protein CAISETGLSHEQYF.

In this sample, this clone turned up once. CDR3 sequence reads: CAWSRRADQPQHF. In DNA, the CDR3 is TGTGCCTGGAGTAGGAGAGCGGATCAGCCCCAGCATTTT. This chain uses TRBV30 with TRBJ1-5; D call uncertain. V was cut by 2 bases and J by 5 bases, with 10 bases left in between. The germline CDR1 and CDR2 sequences are GTSNPN and SVGIG (reference sequence). This CDR3 is built from 13 residues.

The chain carries TRBV9 and TRBJ2-3, with TRBD2 identical over 11 bases. The CDR3 length is 16 residues. Per germline, CDR1 SGDLS and CDR2 YYNGEE. Unmatched junction bases numbered 6, after V lost 0 bases and J lost 6 bases. The CDR3 here is CASSVGSGRAGDTQYF. In DNA, the CDR3 is TGTGCCAGCAGCGTAGGTAGCGGGAGGGCTGGGGATACGCAGTATTTT.

The chain combines TRBV15 with TRBJ2-7; D gene unclear. Trimming stripped 0 bases from V and 6 bases from J, with 9 bases between. The CDR3 contains 13 residues. The germline V gene has CDR1 LNHNV and CDR2 YYDKDF (reference sequence). This chain's CDR3 is CATSRDSLTEQYV. The CDR3 DNA is TGTGCCACCAGCAGAGACAGTTTAACCGAGCAGTACGTC.

CDR3 sequence (DNA): TGTGCCAGCAGCTTAGGTAGGGGATCAGATACGCAGTATTTT. The encoded protein is CASSLGRGSDTQYF. J is TRBJ2-3 and V is TRBV7-9, with D tentatively TRBD1 (5 bases). V was pared by 1 base and J by 4 bases, with 9 bases between. CDR3 size: 14 residues. Germline-derived CDR1 and CDR2 are SEHNR and FQNEAQ (reference sequence).

J is TRBJ2-3 and V is TRBV20-1; the D is unclear. The germline V and J ends were trimmed by 6 bases and 3 bases, with 4 bases remaining between them. The CDR3 sequence is 10 residues long. Germline lookup yields CDR1 DFQATT and CDR2 SNEGSKA (reference sequence). The CDR3 DNA reads TGCAGTGCCCTGACAGATACGCAGTATTTT. It specifies CSALTDTQYF.

This rearrangement joins TRBV18 to TRBJ2-2, with a possible D match to TRBD1 (6 bases). The CDR3 length is 16 residues. Trimming cost V 2 bases and J 2 bases, with 12 bases left between them. Germline V gene lookup returns CDR1 KGHSH and CDR2 LQKENI. In DNA form, the CDR3 reads TGTGCCAGCTCACCATCCGGGACACTTAACACCGGGGAGCTGTTTTTT. This sequence encodes CASSPSGTLNTGELFF. The full variable domain, in which reference TRBV18 and TRBJ2-2 provide the parts outside the CDR3, is NAGVMQNPRHLVRRRGQEARLRCSPMKGHSHVYWYRQLPEEGLKFMVYLQKENIIDESGMPKERFSAEFPKEGPSILRIQQVVRGDSAAYFCASSPSGTLNTGELFFGEGSRLTVL.

J is TRBJ2-2 and V is TRBV7-9; D may be TRBD2 (6 bases). The CDR3 runs 16 residues. Germline-derived CDR1 and CDR2 are SEHNR and FQNEAQ (reference sequence). V was shortened by 6 bases and J by 6 bases, with 20 bases between the two germline ends. CDR3 amino acids: CASSPSTRREPGELFF. The DNA of the CDR3 is TGTGCCAGCAGTCCTTCAACCCGGCGGGAACCCGGGGAGCTGTTTTTT.

In this sample, this clone turned up once. This chain uses TRBV7-2 with TRBJ2-7, with 10 positions matching TRBD2. This CDR3 region has 14 residues. V shed 3 bases and J 3 bases; nucleotides not matched to a gene: 2. CDR1 and CDR2 (germline): SGHTA, FQGNSA. The CDR3 bases are TGTGCCAGCAGCTTGGGACTAGCGAACTACGAGCAGTACGTC. Translating it yields CASSLGLANYEQYV.

This chain joins TRBV7-2 and TRBJ2-1, with 9 positions matching TRBD1. The CDR3 contains 15 residues. The germline gives CDR1 SGHTA, CDR2 FQGNSA. V trimming: 1 base; J trimming: 4 bases; junction bases outside the gene matches: 2. CDR3 amino acids: CASSLVGTGYNEQFF. The CDR3 nucleotides are TGTGCCAGCAGCTTAGTAGGGACAGGGTACAATGAGCAGTTCTTC.

V is TRBV6-5 and J is TRBJ2-5, with 9 bases identical to TRBD2. Germline V gene sequence: CDR1 MNHEY, CDR2 SVGAGI. The CDR3 length is 13 residues. The ends lost 8 bases at V and 5 bases at J; junction bases unmatched: 6. CDR3 nucleotides: TGTGCCAGCTCTAGCGGGAACGGCGAGACCCAGTACTTC. Its protein product is CASSSGNGETQYF.

The chain links TRBV5-1 to TRBJ2-7; TRBD1 aligns across 9 bases. This CDR3 has 18 residues. Per germline, CDR1 SGHRS and CDR2 YFSETQ. V shed 0 bases, J shed 0 bases, and the junction held 10 bases outside the gene matches. CDR3 bases: TGCGCCAGCAGCTTGGGACAGGGGGTGACCGATTACTCCTACGAGCAGTACTTC. Translating gives CASSLGQGVTDYSYEQYF.

The J gene is TRBJ2-2, the V gene TRBV23-1; D is perhaps TRBD1 (9 bases). TRBV23-1 falls under the ORF class, with uncertain function. This CDR3 is 22 amino acids long. V dropped 1 base and J dropped 3 bases, with 30 bases sitting between them. CDR3 sequence (DNA): TGCGCCAGCAGTCAATGGGCGGACAGGGGATACGACGGGAGGGAGGACACCGGGGAGCTGTTTTTT. Its protein product is CASSQWADRGYDGREDTGELFF.

This clone was detected once. The J gene is TRBJ1-6, the V gene TRBV3-1 (or the pseudogene TRBV3-2), with unresolved D. CDR1 and CDR2 (germline): LGHDT, YNNKEL (reference sequence). CDR3 length: 14 amino acids. The V and J ends lost 1 base and 4 bases respectively, with 5 bases between them. CDR3 protein: CASSQADYNSPLHF. As DNA, the CDR3 is TGTGCCAGCAGCCAAGCAGATTATAATTCACCCCTCCACTTT.

This chain links TRBV27 with TRBJ2-2, with TRBD1 matching over 8 bases. Germline assignment: CDR1 MNHEY and CDR2 SMNVEV (reference sequence). Trimming at V came to 6 bases and at J to 3 bases, leaving 9 bases not matched to a gene. The CDR3 is made up of 16 amino acids. Written as DNA, the CDR3 is TGTGCCAGCAGGCTGACCGGGACAGGCTACACCGGGGAGCTGTTTTTT. This encodes CASRLTGTGYTGELFF.

The chain carries TRBV4-1 and TRBJ1-3, with no clear D. The CDR3 contains 16 residues. Germline CDR1 and CDR2: MGHRA and YSYEKL. Trimming removed 2 bases at V and 0 bases at J, with 11 bases between. CDR3 DNA sequence: TGCGCCAGCAGCCAACCTCCAGGTTTCTCTGGAAACACCATATATTTT. This gives the protein CASSQPPGFSGNTIYF.

The genes are TRBV7-3 and TRBJ2-1; the D gene is possibly TRBD2 (6 bases). From germline, CDR1 is SGHTA and CDR2 FQGTGA. The CDR3 covers 13 residues. Trimming left V 3 bases short and J 8 bases short, with 11 bases between. CDR3 sequence reads: CASSFRLDDEQFF. CDR3 sequence (DNA): TGTGCCAGCAGCTTTAGACTAGACGATGAGCAGTTCTTC.

This chain joins TRBV10-3 and TRBJ2-3; the match to TRBD2 covers 9 bases. The CDR3 extends over 14 amino acids. Germline values: CDR1 ENHRY, CDR2 SYGVKD. The trim removed 8 bases at V and 4 bases at J, leaving 7 bases unmatched. The CDR3 region has the DNA TGTGCCATCGGTAGCGGGAGCGAGGCAGATACGCAGTATTTT. This encodes CAIGSGSEADTQYF.

This clone came up once. V gene TRBV18 combines with J gene TRBJ2-1; 13 nucleotides align to TRBD2. V lost 2 bases and J lost 0; bases outside the gene matches: 7. Germline-derived CDR1 and CDR2 are KGHSH and LQKENI. This CDR3 spans 19 amino acids. The CDR3 nucleotides read TGTGCCAGCTCACCATTAGGGACTAGCGGGACCCACTCCTACAATGAGCAGTTCTTC. Protein: CASSPLGTSGTHSYNEQFF.

V and J are TRBV19 and TRBJ1-2; a weak D match, TRBD1 (5 bases). The ends were cut back, 7 bases at V and 4 bases at J, with 13 bases in the middle. Germline V gene lookup returns CDR1 LNHDA and CDR2 SQIVND (reference sequence). This CDR3 is 13 amino acids long. CDR3 in amino acids: CASTGNSAYGYTF. For the CDR3, the DNA is TGTGCCAGTACAGGGAATTCGGCCTATGGCTACACCTTC.

The genes are TRBV7-8 and TRBJ1-2; D gene unclear. V lost 1 base and J lost 3, with 6 bases in between. CDR1 SGHVS and CDR2 FQNEAQ come from the germline V gene. The CDR3 is 13 amino acids. This CDR3 is CASSLDTYYGYTF. CDR3 bases: TGTGCCAGCAGCTTAGACACGTACTATGGCTACACCTTC.

The chain carries TRBV18 and TRBJ1-1; no definite D call. Germline assignment: CDR1 KGHSH and CDR2 LQKENI. V gave up 2 bases and J gave up 0 bases, with 10 bases separating them. The CDR3 length is 15 residues. CDR3 nucleotide sequence: TGTGCCAGCTCACCAGCGCGCGCCTTGAACACTGAAGCTTTCTTT. Translated: CASSPARALNTEAFF.

This chain links TRBV28 with TRBJ2-7, with D hard to call. The germline gives CDR1 MDHEN, CDR2 SYDVKM. Trimming took 7 bases from V and 5 from J, leaving 15 bases between them. There are 13 residues in the CDR3. CDR3 region: CASTSPPGHEQYF. The CDR3 bases are TGTGCCAGCACCTCCCCCCCAGGCCACGAGCAGTACTTC.

This chain joins TRBV9 and TRBJ1-3; 7 nucleotides agree with TRBD1. Germline lookup yields CDR1 SGDLS and CDR2 YYNGEE. The CDR3 is 15 residues long. Trimming at V came to 0 bases and at J to 3 bases, leaving 3 bases not matched to a gene. The DNA for the CDR3 is TGTGCCAGCAGCGTAGAGGGGGCGGGTGGAAACACCATATATTTT. Protein product: CASSVEGAGGNTIYF.

This clone was detected only once. The chain carries TRBV12-3 or TRBV12-4 and TRBJ1-1; D remains ambiguous. The CDR3 is 11 residues long. V was pared by 3 bases and J by 8 bases, with 7 bases between. Here the CDR3 reads CASSLFGEAFF. The CDR3 DNA follows: TGTGCCAGCAGTTTGTTCGGGGAAGCTTTCTTT.

V usage is TRBV14 and J usage is TRBJ2-7, with D possibly matching TRBD2 (5 bases). Trimming cost V 3 bases and J 9 bases, with 15 bases left between them. The CDR3 totals 13 residues. In germline, CDR1 is SGHDN, CDR2 FVKESK. CDR3 residues: CASSHGGRGSQYV. As DNA, the CDR3 is TGTGCCAGCAGCCATGGCGGAAGAGGGTCGCAGTACGTC.

CDR3 region: CASSMRGHTEAFF. The CDR3 DNA follows: TGTGCCAGCTCCATGCGGGGGCACACTGAAGCTTTCTTT. V is TRBV12-3 or TRBV12-4 and J is TRBJ1-1, with D possibly being TRBD1 (6 bases). The CDR3 has 13 residues. V was cut by 8 bases and J by 3 bases, with 13 bases left in between.